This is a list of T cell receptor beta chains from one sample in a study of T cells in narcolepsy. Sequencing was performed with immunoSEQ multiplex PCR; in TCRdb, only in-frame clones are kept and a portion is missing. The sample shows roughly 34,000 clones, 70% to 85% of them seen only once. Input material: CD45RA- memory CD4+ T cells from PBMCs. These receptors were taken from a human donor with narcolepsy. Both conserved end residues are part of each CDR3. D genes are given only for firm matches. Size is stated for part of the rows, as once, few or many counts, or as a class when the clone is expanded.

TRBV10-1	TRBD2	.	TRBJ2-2	CASSETSGSTGELFF	TGCGCCAGCAGTGAGACTAGCGGGTCCACCGGGGAGCTGTTTTTT
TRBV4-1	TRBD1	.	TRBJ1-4	CASSRQGATNEKLFF	TGCGCCAGCAGCCGACAGGGGGCCACTAATGAAAAACTGTTTTTT
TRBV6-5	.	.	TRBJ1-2	CASSQGPYGYTF	TGTGCCAGCAGCCAGGGACCCTATGGCTACACCTTC
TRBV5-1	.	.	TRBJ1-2	CASSLTRGGDGYTF	TGCGCCAGCAGCTTGACGAGGGGCGGCGATGGCTACACCTTC
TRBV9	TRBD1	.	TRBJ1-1	CASSVALTGGKEEAFF	TGTGCCAGCAGCGTAGCCCTAACAGGGGGCAAAGAGGAAGCTTTCTTT
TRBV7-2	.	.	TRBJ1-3	CASSLGLGGIIGNTIYF	TGTGCCAGCAGCTTAGGTCTCGGGGGGATCATCGGAAACACCATATATTTT
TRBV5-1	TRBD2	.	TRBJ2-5	CASSLGLAGGSYQETQYF	TGCGCCAGCAGCCTCGGACTAGCGGGGGGATCGTACCAAGAGACCCAGTACTTC
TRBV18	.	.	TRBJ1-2	CASARQFEGGYTF	TGTGCCAGCGCACGGCAGTTTGAGGGAGGCTACACCTTC
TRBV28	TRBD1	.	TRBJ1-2	CASSTPKQGGGYGYTF	TGTGCCAGCAGTACCCCTAAACAGGGGGGAGGTTATGGCTACACCTTC
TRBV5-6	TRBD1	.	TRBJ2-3	CASSKGQGLDTQYF	TGTGCCAGCAGCAAAGGACAGGGGTTAGATACGCAGTATTTT
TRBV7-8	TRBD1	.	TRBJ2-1	CASSRGQGAYNEQFF	TGTGCCAGCAGCAGGGGACAGGGGGCGTACAATGAGCAGTTCTTC
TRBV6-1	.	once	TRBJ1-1	CASSENQGPGEASF	TGTGCCAGCAGTGAAAACCAGGGACCGGGTGAAGCTTCCTTT
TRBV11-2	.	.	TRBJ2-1	CASSPDGAPANEQFF	TGTGCCAGCAGCCCGGACGGGGCCCCTGCCAATGAGCAGTTCTTC
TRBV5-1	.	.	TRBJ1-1	CASSLAGGLNTEAFF	TGCGCCAGCAGCTTGGCCGGAGGCCTGAACACTGAAGCTTTCTTT
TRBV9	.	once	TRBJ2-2	CASSVDVAGELFF	TGTGCCAGCAGCGTAGATGTTGCCGGGGAGCTGTTTTTT
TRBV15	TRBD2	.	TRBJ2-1	CATSRSGGAGEQFF	TGTGCCACCAGCCGTAGCGGGGGGGCCGGTGAGCAGTTCTTC
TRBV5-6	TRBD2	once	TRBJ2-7	CASSRLAGGTYEQYF	TGTGCCAGCAGCCGACTAGCGGGGGGTACCTACGAGCAGTACTTC
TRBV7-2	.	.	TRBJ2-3	CASSLGGLGTDTQYF	TGTGCCAGCAGCTTGGGGGGGCTGGGCACAGATACGCAGTATTTT
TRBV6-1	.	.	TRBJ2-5	CASSEGLEETQYF	TGTGCCAGCAGTGAGGGACTTGAAGAGACCCAGTACTTC
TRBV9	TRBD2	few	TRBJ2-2	CASSGRGREKSGELFF	TGTGCCAGCAGCGGTAGAGGGAGGGAAAAGAGCGGGGAGCTGTTTTTT
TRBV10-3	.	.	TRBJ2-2	CAIGTGTNTGELFF	TGTGCCATCGGAACGGGGACGAACACCGGGGAGCTGTTTTTT
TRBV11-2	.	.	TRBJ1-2	CASSPSSGGGYGYTF	TGTGCCAGCAGCCCAAGCTCTGGGGGGGGCTATGGCTACACCTTC
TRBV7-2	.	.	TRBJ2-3	CASKFTGTDTQYF	TGTGCCAGCAAATTTACAGGGACAGATACGCAGTATTTT
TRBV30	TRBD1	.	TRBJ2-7	CAWRRQGSHEQYF	TGTGCCTGGCGTCGACAGGGGTCGCACGAGCAGTACTTC
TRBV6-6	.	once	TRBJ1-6	CASIKETGRYNSPLHF	TGTGCCAGCATAAAGGAAACGGGGCGATATAATTCACCCCTCCACTTT
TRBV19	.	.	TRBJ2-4	CASSIRLTSGKNIQYF	TGTGCCAGTAGTATCCGCCTGACTAGTGGAAAAAACATTCAGTACTTC
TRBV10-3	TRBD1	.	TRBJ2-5	CAISDRTGTETQYF	TGTGCCATCAGTGACCGGACAGGGACAGAGACCCAGTACTTC
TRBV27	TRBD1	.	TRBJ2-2	CASILSGTGAPGELFF	TGTGCCAGCATTTTATCCGGGACAGGGGCCCCCGGGGAGCTGTTTTTT
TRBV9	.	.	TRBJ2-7	CASSVGPGNEQYF	TGTGCCAGCAGCGTTGGGCCGGGGAACGAGCAGTACTTC
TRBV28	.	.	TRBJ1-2	CAGTPGGAWGYTF	TGTGCCGGCACCCCCGGCGGAGCCTGGGGCTACACCTTC
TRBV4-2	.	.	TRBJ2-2	CASSQSERPNTGELFF	TGTGCCAGCAGCCAATCCGAAAGGCCCAACACCGGGGAGCTGTTTTTT
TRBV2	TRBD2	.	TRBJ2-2	CVSDGLAGGTGELFF	TGTGTCAGCGACGGACTAGCGGGGGGAACCGGGGAGCTGTTTTTT
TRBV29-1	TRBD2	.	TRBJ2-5	CSLIGGGTETQYF	TGCAGCCTAATCGGGGGAGGGACAGAGACCCAGTACTTC
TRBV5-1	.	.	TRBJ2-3	CASSEPRTDTQYF	TGCGCCAGCAGCGAACCTCGCACAGATACGCAGTATTTT
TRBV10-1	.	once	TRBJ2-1	CASSAGISYNEQFF	TGCGCCAGCAGTGCAGGAATCTCCTACAATGAGCAGTTCTTC
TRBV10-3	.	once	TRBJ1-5	CAISDRAPGAQHF	TGTGCCATCAGTGACAGGGCCCCAGGGGCCCAGCATTTT
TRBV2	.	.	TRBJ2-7	CASSWESTYEQYF	TGTGCCAGCAGCTGGGAGTCTACCTACGAGCAGTACTTC
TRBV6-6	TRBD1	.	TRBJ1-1	CASSYRKPGQRTEAFF	TGTGCCAGCAGTTACCGTAAACCGGGACAGCGCACTGAAGCTTTCTTT
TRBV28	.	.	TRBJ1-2	CASSPSYAGGGYTF	TGTGCCAGCAGTCCAAGTTATGCAGGTGGAGGCTACACCTTC
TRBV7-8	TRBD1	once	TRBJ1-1	CASSFRDRDPEAFF	TGTGCCAGCAGCTTCCGGGACAGGGATCCTGAAGCTTTCTTT